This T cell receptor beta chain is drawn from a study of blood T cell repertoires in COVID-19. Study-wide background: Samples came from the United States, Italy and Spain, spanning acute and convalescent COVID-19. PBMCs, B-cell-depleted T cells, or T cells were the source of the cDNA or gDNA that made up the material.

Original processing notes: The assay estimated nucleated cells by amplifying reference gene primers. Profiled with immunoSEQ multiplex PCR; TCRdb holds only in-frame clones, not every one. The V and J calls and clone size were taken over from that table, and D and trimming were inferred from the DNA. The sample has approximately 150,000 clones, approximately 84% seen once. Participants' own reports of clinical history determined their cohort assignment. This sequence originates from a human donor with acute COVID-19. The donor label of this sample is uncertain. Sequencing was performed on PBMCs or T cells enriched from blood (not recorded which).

The CDR3 DNA follows: TGTGCCAGCAGGGAAATACGGGGGGGGAGCAATCAGCCCCAGCATTTT. Protein product: CASREIRGGSNQPQHF. J is TRBJ1-5 and V is TRBV28; a weak D match, TRBD1 (5 bases). V lost 6 bases, J lost 1 base, and 16 bases lay in between. The V gene's germline CDR1 is MDHEN and CDR2 SYDVKM. The CDR3 totals 16 residues.